A selection of T cell receptor beta chains follows, all from one sample in a study of control samples from healthy donors and cancer patients. The method was immunoSEQ multiplex PCR; TCRdb's version includes in-frame clones alone and lacks a portion of them. In the table there are 400,000 to 450,000 clones, around nine tenths of which are singletons. Sequencing was performed on PBMCs. The receptors shown here come from a man aged 40-49 years with head and neck cancer. CDR3s include the opening cysteine and the closing phenylalanine or tryptophan. Fields, in order: J gene, D gene, clone size, V gene, CDR3 protein, CDR3 DNA. The D gene is left open where the match is weak. A clone size is listed for some rows: how often the clone was seen (once, few, many), or a class if it is expanded.

J: TRBJ2-6
D: -
size: -
V: TRBV27
CDR3: CASSHGLSGANVLTF
DNA: TGTGCCAGCAGTCATGGTCTCTCTGGGGCCAACGTCCTGACTTTC

J: TRBJ1-4
D: -
size: -
V: TRBV5-5
CDR3: CASSLAANEKLFF
DNA: TGTGCCAGCAGCTTGGCAGCGAATGAAAAACTGTTTTTT

J: TRBJ2-5
D: TRBD1
size: -
V: TRBV9
CDR3: CASSVAASGTDLLYQETQYF
DNA: TGTGCCAGCAGCGTCGCTGCGTCGGGGACAGACCTTTTATATCAAGAGACCCAGTACTTC

J: TRBJ1-1
D: -
size: -
V: TRBV5-1
CDR3: CASRLLGQSNTEAFF
DNA: TGCGCCAGCAGGCTTCTCGGACAGTCGAACACTGAAGCTTTCTTT

J: TRBJ2-1
D: -
size: -
V: TRBV18
CDR3: CASSSRRESSYNEQFF
DNA: TGTGCCAGCTCATCCAGACGGGAGAGCTCCTACAATGAGCAGTTCTTC

J: TRBJ1-6
D: -
size: -
V: TRBV7-9
CDR3: CASSPYRDGDSPLHF
DNA: TGTGCCAGCAGCCCGTACAGGGATGGAGATTCACCCCTCCACTTT

J: TRBJ1-1
D: -
size: -
V: TRBV6-1
CDR3: CASSEEWGSLNTEAFF
DNA: TGTGCCAGCAGTGAAGAGTGGGGCAGCCTGAACACTGAAGCTTTCTTT

J: TRBJ2-2
D: TRBD1
size: -
V: TRBV6-5
CDR3: CASTSGTANTGELFF
DNA: TGTGCCAGCACCTCGGGGACAGCGAACACCGGGGAGCTGTTTTTT

J: TRBJ2-2
D: TRBD2
size: -
V: TRBV3-1/TRBV3-2
CDR3: CASSQGTSGGPGELFF
DNA: TGTGCCAGCAGCCAAGGGACTAGCGGGGGTCCCGGGGAGCTGTTTTTT

J: TRBJ2-5
D: -
size: -
V: TRBV5-1
CDR3: CASVGSTINQETQYF
DNA: TGCGCCAGCGTCGGGTCCACGATAAACCAAGAGACCCAGTACTTC

J: TRBJ2-1
D: TRBD2
size: -
V: TRBV28
CDR3: CAGGSLGGNEQFF
DNA: TGTGCCGGCGGATCACTGGGGGGGAATGAGCAGTTCTTC

J: TRBJ1-5
D: -
size: -
V: TRBV7-2
CDR3: CASSPQKNSNQPQHF
DNA: TGTGCCAGCAGCCCTCAGAAGAATAGCAATCAGCCCCAGCATTTT

J: TRBJ1-1
D: -
size: once
V: TRBV6-6
CDR3: CASSQGQISEAFF
DNA: TGTGCCAGCAGTCAAGGACAGATCTCTGAAGCTTTCTTT

J: TRBJ1-2
D: TRBD1
size: -
V: TRBV9
CDR3: CASSTSPGTGPNGYTF
DNA: TGTGCCAGCAGCACTTCTCCCGGGACAGGGCCTAATGGCTACACCTTC

J: TRBJ2-7
D: -
size: once
V: TRBV28
CDR3: CASSWTGAYEQYF
DNA: TGTGCCAGCAGTTGGACGGGAGCATACGAGCAGTACTTC

J: TRBJ1-6
D: -
size: -
V: TRBV6-6
CDR3: CASSYSGVGSPLHF
DNA: TGTGCCAGCAGTTACTCTGGGGTTGGGTCACCCCTCCACTTT

J: TRBJ2-7
D: -
size: -
V: TRBV14
CDR3: CASSQPRGGGRTYEQYF
DNA: TGTGCCAGCAGCCAACCCCGAGGGGGAGGGCGAACTTACGAGCAGTACTTC

J: TRBJ1-2
D: -
size: -
V: TRBV27
CDR3: CASSLSGADGYTF
DNA: TGTGCCAGCAGTTTATCAGGCGCGGATGGCTACACCTTC

J: TRBJ2-7
D: TRBD1
size: once
V: TRBV11-3
CDR3: CASSPRTGGNYEQYF
DNA: TGTGCCAGCAGCCCTCGGACAGGGGGAAACTACGAGCAGTACTTC

J: TRBJ2-2
D: -
size: -
V: TRBV7-3
CDR3: CASSRGQNTGELFF
DNA: TGTGCCAGCAGCCGAGGACAGAACACCGGGGAGCTGTTTTTT

J: TRBJ2-3
D: -
size: -
V: TRBV19
CDR3: CASTMGSGDTQYF
DNA: TGTGCCAGTACTATGGGGTCTGGGGATACGCAGTATTTT

J: TRBJ2-7
D: -
size: -
V: TRBV3-1/TRBV3-2
CDR3: CASSRQSEGYEQYF
DNA: TGTGCCAGCAGCCGCCAATCGGAGGGGTACGAGCAGTACTTC

J: TRBJ2-1
D: -
size: -
V: TRBV5-1
CDR3: CASSLASPYNEQFF
DNA: TGCGCCAGCAGCTTGGCCTCTCCCTACAATGAGCAGTTCTTC

J: TRBJ1-4
D: TRBD1
size: once
V: TRBV3-1/TRBV3-2
CDR3: CASSQDRRGRANEKLFF
DNA: TGTGCCAGCAGCCAAGATAGGAGGGGGCGGGCTAATGAAAAACTGTTTTTT

J: TRBJ1-6
D: TRBD1
size: -
V: TRBV9
CDR3: CASSGGQEASPLHF
DNA: TGTGCCAGCAGCGGCGGACAGGAGGCTTCACCCCTCCACTTT

J: TRBJ2-1
D: TRBD2
size: -
V: TRBV30
CDR3: CAWSVRLAGGGEQFF
DNA: TGTGCCTGGAGTGTAAGGCTAGCGGGAGGAGGTGAGCAGTTCTTC

J: TRBJ2-1
D: TRBD2
size: -
V: TRBV11-2
CDR3: CASSLVLATSGDRNEQFF
DNA: TGTGCCAGCAGCTTAGTATTGGCCACTAGCGGAGACCGCAATGAGCAGTTCTTC

J: TRBJ2-5
D: -
size: -
V: TRBV6-5
CDR3: CASSFHPEGETQYF
DNA: TGTGCCAGCAGTTTTCATCCCGAAGGGGAGACCCAGTACTTC

J: TRBJ2-1
D: -
size: -
V: TRBV6-5
CDR3: CASSYDQGGIDEQFF
DNA: TGTGCCAGCAGTTACGACCAGGGTGGGATTGATGAGCAGTTCTTC

J: TRBJ2-7
D: TRBD1
size: -
V: TRBV7-9
CDR3: CASSPGGVYEQYF
DNA: TGTGCCAGCAGCCCAGGGGGTGTATATGAGCAGTACTTC

J: TRBJ1-2
D: -
size: -
V: TRBV12-3/TRBV12-4
CDR3: CASSTGVNYGYTF
DNA: TGTGCCAGCAGTACCGGGGTAAACTATGGCTACACCTTC

J: TRBJ2-7
D: -
size: -
V: TRBV3-1/TRBV3-2
CDR3: CASSQMGQGNEQYF
DNA: TGTGCCAGCAGCCAGATGGGGCAGGGGAACGAGCAGTACTTC

J: TRBJ2-3
D: -
size: -
V: TRBV7-9
CDR3: CASRPTGSGDTQYF
DNA: TGTGCCAGCAGACCGACGGGGAGCGGAGATACGCAGTATTTT

J: TRBJ1-3
D: -
size: -
V: TRBV7-9
CDR3: CASSLVGQASGNTIYF
DNA: TGTGCCAGCAGCTTAGTGGGGCAGGCGTCGGGAAACACCATATATTTT

J: TRBJ2-3
D: -
size: -
V: TRBV2
CDR3: CASSEGTSSYTDTQYF
DNA: TGTGCCAGCAGTGAAGGAACTAGCTCCTACACAGATACGCAGTATTTT

J: TRBJ1-2
D: -
size: -
V: TRBV9
CDR3: CASSVDPGVGYGYTF
DNA: TGTGCCAGCAGCGTAGACCCGGGGGTCGGCTATGGCTACACCTTC

J: TRBJ1-2
D: -
size: -
V: TRBV19
CDR3: CASSILGGTGNYGYTF
DNA: TGTGCCAGTAGTATTCTTGGGGGGACGGGGAACTATGGCTACACCTTC